These 26 T cell receptor beta chains were sequenced from one sample in a study of blood T cells in healthy people across ages. PCR was performed a second time for about 7 to 11 cycles using a sample-barcoded 5' primer and a J-beta primer mix. A single record per CDR3 protein comes from TCRdb applying MiXCR to the 5' RACE reads. The data contain around 1,500,000 distinct CDR3 sequences, about 40% of them seen just once; the ten biggest clones take up roughly 8.2%. Specimen: blood. The receptor source for this set is a young woman in good health.

This sequence joins TRBV27 and TRBJ2-7; TRBD1 matches 7 bases. Trimming at V came to 5 bases and at J to 2 bases, leaving 6 bases not matched to a gene. Germline CDR1 and CDR2: MNHEY and SMNVEV (reference sequence). CDR3 length equals 14 residues. CDR3 nucleotides: TGTGCCAGCAGTATCGACAGGGTTCCCTACGAGCAGTACTTC. Its translation is CASSIDRVPYEQYF.

This clonotype has just a few counts. CDR3 nucleotides: TGCAGCGCCAGACAGGGAAGTACCTACGAGCAGTACTTC. This translates into CSARQGSTYEQYF. The chain has TRBV29-1 and TRBJ2-7, with 7 bases fitting TRBD1. From germline, CDR1 is SQVTM and CDR2 ANQGSEA. The J segment lost 2 bases and the V segment lost 7 bases, leaving 8 bases of the junction unmatched. This CDR3 region has 13 residues.

The chain recombines TRBV12-3 or TRBV12-4 with TRBJ1-2, with 7 bases fitting TRBD1. This CDR3 region has 14 residues. J lost 4 bases, V lost 3 bases, and 5 bases had no gene match. CDR3 coding DNA: TGTGCCAGCAGTTTCGGGACAGACCTCTATGGCTACACCTTC. Translated, it gives CASSFGTDLYGYTF.

The genes are TRBV28 and TRBJ1-4, with D unclear. Germline CDR1 and CDR2: MDHEN and SYDVKM. There are 14 residues in the CDR3. Trimming left V 9 bases short and J 7 bases short, with 18 bases between. The CDR3: CASSSLGPGEKLFF. In DNA, the CDR3 is TGTGCCAGTTCCTCCTTGGGTCCCGGTGAAAAACTGTTTTTT.

The chain employs TRBV7-2 and TRBJ1-2; 12 nucleotides align to TRBD1. The J segment lost 8 bases and the V segment lost 4 bases, leaving 11 bases of the junction unmatched. Germline lookup yields CDR1 SGHTA and CDR2 FQGNSA. This CDR3 is 16 amino acids long. The CDR3 coding sequence is TGTGCCAGCAGCTCCCGAACCGGGACAGGGGGCTTAGGCTACACCTTC. Translation gives CASSSRTGTGGLGYTF.

The V call is TRBV27, the J call TRBJ2-7; D is ambiguous. The CDR3 totals 15 residues. Trimming left V 5 bases short and J 0 bases short, with 14 bases between. Germline CDR1 and CDR2: MNHEY and SMNVEV (reference sequence). This CDR3 is CASSITALSSYEQYF. The CDR3 DNA reads TGTGCCAGCAGTATAACAGCCCTGAGCTCCTACGAGCAGTACTTC.

In its sample, this clonotype was seen a few times. This chain connects TRBV27 to TRBJ2-3; D is possibly TRBD2 (6 bases). Trimming removed 3 bases at V and 5 bases at J, with 18 bases between. The CDR3 extends over 16 amino acids. CDR1 MNHEY and CDR2 SMNVEV come from the germline V gene (reference sequence). The CDR3 bases are TGTGCCAGCAGTTTGGGTCGGGAGTATCCAGGAGATACGCAGTATTTT. The encoded protein is CASSLGREYPGDTQYF.

The V and J genes are TRBV27 and TRBJ2-5; a weak D match, TRBD1 (6 bases). Germline V CDR1 and CDR2: MNHEY, SMNVEV (reference sequence). Deletions cut 2 bases from V and 1 base from J, with 11 bases between. The CDR3 is made up of 15 amino acids. The CDR3 loop reads CASSLLQGSQETQYF. The CDR3 coding sequence is TGTGCCAGCAGTTTACTACAGGGTTCCCAAGAGACCCAGTACTTC.

The J gene is TRBJ2-5, the V gene TRBV7-9, with a weak D call TRBD1 (6 bases). Germline-derived CDR1 and CDR2 are SEHNR and FQNEAQ (reference sequence). V was clipped by 2 bases and J by 0 bases, with 10 bases between them. The CDR3 has 15 amino acids. In DNA form, the CDR3 reads TGTGCCAGCAGCTTACGACAGGCGAACCAAGAGACCCAGTACTTC. Its translation: CASSLRQANQETQYF.

This sequence joins TRBV30 and TRBJ2-5; D is perhaps TRBD2 (5 bases). This CDR3 contains 14 residues. V lost 2 bases, J lost 5 bases, and 15 bases lay in between. In germline, CDR1 is GTSNPN, CDR2 SVGIG (reference sequence). The CDR3 nucleotides read TGTGCCTGGAGTACCGAGGGTGGTTCGGAGACCCAGTACTTC. Protein sequence: CAWSTEGGSETQYF.

This sequence joins TRBV4-1 and TRBJ2-5; perhaps TRBD2 as D (7 bases). Gene TRBJ2-7 matches the end of the DNA better, so the J call may be wrong. The CDR3 length is 16 residues. The V gene's germline CDR1 is MGHRA and CDR2 YSYEKL. DNA for the CDR3: TGCGCCAGCAGCCTCCAGGCGGGGGCCCCCTACTACGAGCAGTACTTC. It yields the protein CASSLQAGAPYYEQYF.

This chain uses TRBV28 with TRBJ1-5, with D unclear. Looked up from germline, CDR1 is MDHEN and CDR2 is SYDVKM. CDR3 size: 17 residues. Trimming stripped 2 bases from V and 2 bases from J, with 16 bases between. CDR3: CASSLGNVARGNQPQHF. DNA for the CDR3: TGTGCCAGCAGTTTAGGTAACGTGGCCCGGGGCAATCAGCCCCAGCATTTT.

The gene calls are TRBV7-2 and TRBJ1-2, with D uncertain. Germline V gene lookup returns CDR1 SGHTA and CDR2 FQGNSA. CDR3 size: 13 residues. The ends were cut back, 5 bases at V and 8 bases at J, with 15 bases in the middle. The CDR3 DNA reads as TGTGCCAGCAGCCAGACATGGTGGCGGGGCTACACCTTC. It is translated as CASSQTWWRGYTF.

This clonotype was counted between two and nine times. This sequence joins TRBV6-1 and TRBJ2-5; 7 nucleotides align to TRBD1. The V gene end was trimmed by 7 bases and the J gene end by 0 bases; junction bases not matched to a gene: 2. Germline V gene sequence: CDR1 MNHNS, CDR2 SASEGT. The CDR3 has 13 residues. The CDR3, as DNA: TGTGCCAGCAAGACAGGGAACCAAGAGACCCAGTACTTC. This sequence encodes CASKTGNQETQYF.

This clonotype was observed a handful of times. The V call is TRBV2, the J call TRBJ1-5; tentatively, D is TRBD1 (6 bases). This CDR3 spans 16 amino acids. V lost 1 base and J lost 0, with 10 bases in between. Germline V gives CDR1 SNHLY, CDR2 FYNNEI. In nucleotides, the CDR3 is TGTGCCAGCAGTGAAGGGACAGTTTATAGCAATCAGCCCCAGCATTTT. As protein: CASSEGTVYSNQPQHF. The variable domain in full, completed from reference TRBV2 and TRBJ1-5, reads EPEVTQTPSHQVTQMGQEVILRCVPISNHLYFYWYRQILGQKVEFLVSFYNNEISEKSEIFDDQFSVERPDGSNFTLKIRSTKLEDSAMYFCASSEGTVYSNQPQHFGDGTRLSIL.

The CDR3 nucleotides read TGCGCCAGCAGCTCACAACCGGGACTCGCCTCCTACGAGCAGTACTTC. Translated, it gives CASSSQPGLASYEQYF. The V and J genes are TRBV5-1 and TRBJ2-7; D might be TRBD2 (6 bases). This CDR3 spans 16 amino acids. Germline V gene lookup returns CDR1 SGHRS and CDR2 YFSETQ. The V gene lost 3 bases and the J gene lost 0 bases, with 16 bases spanning the gap.

This clonotype came up a few times. The CDR3 sequence: CASSQEVLRKGYNEQFF. In DNA form, the CDR3 reads TGCGCCAGCAGCCAAGAGGTCCTGAGAAAGGGGTACAATGAGCAGTTCTTC. J is TRBJ2-1 and V is TRBV4-1; possible D gene TRBD1, 5 bases. The germline V gene has CDR1 MGHRA and CDR2 YSYEKL. V lost 0 bases to trimming and J lost 4 bases, with 16 bases between them. The CDR3 totals 17 residues.

The chain combines TRBV3-1 with TRBJ2-1; 8 bases map to TRBD2. V lost 3 bases to trimming and J lost 4 bases; unmatched junction nucleotides: 5. From germline, CDR1 is LGHDT and CDR2 YNNKEL (reference sequence). The CDR3 length is 15 residues. The CDR3 is CASSQSRGAYNEQFF. CDR3 nucleotide sequence: TGTGCCAGCAGCCAGTCGCGGGGGGCGTACAATGAGCAGTTCTTC.

The sample holds a few counts of this clonotype. This rearrangement joins TRBV7-7 to TRBJ2-5; either TRBD1 or TRBD2 may fit D (5 bases each). Trimming pared 5 bases from V and 3 bases from J, leaving 16 bases between. Germline CDR1 SSHAT, CDR2 FNYEAQ (reference sequence). The CDR3 is 15 residues long. For the CDR3, the DNA is TGTGCCAGCAGCCAACTCGGGGCTCGAAAAGAGACCCAGTACTTC. Translated: CASSQLGARKETQYF.

The rearrangement joins TRBV7-2 to TRBJ1-1, with 8 bases identical to TRBD1. The germline V gene encodes CDR1 SGHTA and CDR2 FQGNSA. The CDR3 is made up of 13 amino acids. Losses at the gene ends were 4 bases for V and 4 bases for J; bases not matched to a gene: 2. The CDR3 protein is CASSWTGSTEAFF. The CDR3 DNA reads as TGTGCCAGCAGCTGGACAGGGAGCACTGAAGCTTTCTTT.

A few counts support this clonotype. The V call is TRBV7-8, the J call TRBJ1-4; D call uncertain. This CDR3 is 15 amino acids long. Trimming removed 4 bases at V and 3 bases at J, with 12 bases between. Germline V gene data show CDR1 as SGHVS and CDR2 as FQNEAQ. The CDR3, as DNA: TGTGCCAGCAGCTCCCGCCTCCTTCCTAATGAAAAACTGTTTTTT. Its translation: CASSSRLLPNEKLFF.

The rearrangement uses TRBV5-1 and TRBJ2-5, with D possibly matching TRBD1 (5 bases). This CDR3 contains 15 residues. Trimming shortened V by 0 bases and J by 5 bases, and 14 bases separated the two germline ends. CDR1 is SGHRS and CDR2 is YFSETQ in the germline V gene. The DNA of the CDR3 is TGCGCCAGCAGCTTGGTAGGAGTACAGGCGGAGACCCAGTACTTC. Translation gives CASSLVGVQAETQYF.

The chain links TRBV7-9 to TRBJ1-1; a weak D match, TRBD1 (5 bases). This CDR3 has 14 amino acids. Germline V gene data show CDR1 as SEHNR and CDR2 as FQNEAQ (reference sequence). The ends were cut back, 7 bases at V and 3 bases at J, with 15 bases in the middle. This CDR3 reads CASNPGGTYTEAFF. The CDR3 coding sequence is TGTGCCAGCAACCCGGGGGGGACGTACACTGAAGCTTTCTTT.

This clonotype has a handful of counts. V and J are TRBV20-1 and TRBJ1-4; D is unclear. Germline CDR1 and CDR2: DFQATT and SNEGSKA (reference sequence). With 4 bases removed from V and 7 bases from J, the gap between germline ends came to 13 bases. The CDR3 sequence is 13 residues long. The CDR3 DNA sequence: TGCAGTGCTAACCCAACCGAGGGTGAAAAACTGTTTTTT. Encoded protein: CSANPTEGEKLFF.

This clonotype has more than one count but fewer than ten. The rearrangement joins TRBV5-1 to TRBJ2-4, with TRBD1 matching over 9 bases. Unmatched junction bases numbered 13, after V lost 3 bases and J lost 0 bases. Germline loops: CDR1 SGHRS, CDR2 YFSETQ. The CDR3 consists of 19 residues. CDR3 DNA: TGCGCCAGCAGCTCCGTGTCCGGACAGGGGCTGGTAGCCAAAAACATTCAGTACTTC. This translates into CASSSVSGQGLVAKNIQYF.

The table lists this clonotype with a few counts. This chain joins TRBV10-3 and TRBJ2-7, with D perhaps matching TRBD2 (7 bases). Trimming stripped 5 bases from V and 4 bases from J, with 21 bases between. There are 16 residues in the CDR3. The germline CDR1 and CDR2 sequences are ENHRY and SYGVKD. In nucleotides, the CDR3 is TGTGCCATCAGTCCTGGGGGGGCTGGAGATAGTTACGAGCAGTACTTC. It yields the protein CAISPGGAGDSYEQYF.